This T cell receptor beta chain was obtained from a study of neoadjuvant nivolumab and ipilimumab in lung cancer. Across the whole study: Patients got nivolumab 3 mg/kg on days 1, 15 and 29; combination added ipilimumab 1 mg/kg day 1.

Sequencing was performed with immunoSEQ multiplex PCR; in TCRdb, only in-frame clones are kept and a portion is missing. The top ten clones hold less than 9% of a sample with about 18,000 clones, around three quarters of them seen once. The CDR3 sequence is 14 residues long. Germline V lookup: CDR1 MDHEN, CDR2 SYDVKM. The J segment lost 4 bases and the V segment lost 3 bases, leaving 6 bases of the junction unmatched. This clone occurred a few times. Its target is unknown. Whole-study findings and limits: A small number of samples were TCR sequenced. From pretherapy to surgery, tumor richness and clonality rose with dual therapy.

V gene TRBV28 combines with J gene TRBJ2-7; 7 bases fit TRBD2. The TCR originated in an adult with non-small cell lung cancer. The material sequenced was tumor tissue, taken after neoadjuvant nivolumab, alone or with ipilimumab, at or shortly before surgery. CDR3 sequence: CASSFESGVYEQYF. The DNA of the CDR3 is TGTGCCAGCAGTTTTGAGAGCGGGGTATACGAGCAGTACTTC.